The T cell receptor beta chain described here comes from a study of regulatory T cells in long-lasting Graves disease. Study summary: Newly diagnosed Graves' patients had taken antithyroid drugs under 3 months.

Time point in this sample: newly diagnosed GD, antithyroid drugs for less than 3 months. Preparation of the TCR library used RNA extracted from PBMCs. The patients included were those that came from an endocrinology department in Xi'an, China. The TCR beta library used iRepertoire HTBI primers with Arm-PCR amplification of CDR3. TCRdb re-called the multiplex PCR reads through MiXCR, storing one row per CDR3 protein. Of around 450,000 distinct CDR3 sequences in the sample, roughly 17% were seen once. Turning to this clonotype: A junction boundary mismatches the germline segment, possibly from a read error.

The same sample was also used in a study of T cells in Graves' hyperthyroidism and ophthalmopathy.

This receptor was obtained from a man aged 40-49 years with Graves disease. The sample consisted of peripheral blood mononuclear cells (PBMCs), taken at new diagnosis, from a patient treated with antithyroid drugs.

CDR3 nucleotides: TGTGCCCTGAGGGGAGGGGAATCGGGCTATGGCTACACCTTC. As protein: CALRGGESGYGYTF. This sequence joins TRBV10-1 and TRBJ1-2; a weak D match, TRBD1 (5 bases). The germline V gene encodes CDR1 WNHNN and CDR2 SYGVQD (reference sequence). The CDR3 length is 14 residues.